This T cell receptor (beta chain) was recovered during a study of identical twins. The study's findings and limits: Surplus twin overlap in beta out-of-frame sequences was less pronounced. Whereas memory repertoires showed no such difference, abundant cord blood beta clonotypes carried fewer insertions.

The CDR3 has 16 residues. The V end lost 3 bases, the J end lost 0 bases, and 11 bases lay between the germline ends. Germline V lookup: CDR1 KGHDR, CDR2 SFDVKD. Template switching added a universal primer site, and cDNA bore unique molecular identifiers. TCRdb independently ran MiXCR on the 5' RACE reads; one entry per CDR3 protein. The sample has roughly 1.6 million distinct CDR3 sequences, about 31% seen once. On this clonotype itself: What it binds is unknown.

The TCR sequence derives from a newborn girl in good health. The V and J genes are TRBV24-1 and TRBJ2-1; D not resolved. Sequencing was done on a sample of cord blood. The CDR3 DNA is TGTGCCACCAGTGATGGGGTCCCCAGCTCCTACAATGAGCAGTTCTTC. Amino acids: CATSDGVPSSYNEQFF.